This TCR beta chain was sequenced during a study of shared clonotypes between healthy human individuals (dated by TCRdb to the early 2020s). For the study in its entirety: A couple of women and a few men aged 18 to 49 years were included in the cohort. Each donor's leukapheresis produced roughly between roughly 0.9 and 9 billion PBMCs. Per donor, three plates each were used for CD4 naive and CD4 memory, two for CD8 naive, and one for CD8 memory. Blood TCR repertoires of about five healthy adults were deeply sequenced to estimate repertoire size and the extent of clonotype sharing between individuals. Libraries were prepared and TCR repertoires were sequenced by different laboratories using diverse techniques, in order to increase sequencing depth and limit assay-specific biases.

Using the deep immunoSEQ assay, multiplex PCR amplified TCR CDR3 regions from genomic DNA. Extracted genomic DNA from each cell subset was spread evenly across all wells of several immunoSEQ 96-well plates, with each plate serving as a replicate. Each replicate PCR for sorted subsets received about 0.2 ug genomic DNA, equal to some 32,000 T cell genomes. Purified libraries were quantified with a Qubit 3.0 fluorometer, sized on a Bioanalyzer 2100, and re-quantified with the KAPA Library Quantification kit. Every immunoSEQ 96-well plate was sequenced on a dedicated single-read 150-cycle Illumina NextSeq 550 flow cell. As for how the authors treated the data: Because only junctional sequences without quality scores were contained in the immunoSEQ output, filtering matching that applied to full-length reads could not be performed. To assign V/J genes and CDR3, sequences were annotated using PyIR, a Python wrapper for IgBLAST v1.9, with IMGT germline references. Reads were removed for weak V/J assignments (E-value above 1e-6), missing CDR3, stop codons, out-of-frame junctions, or ambiguous translated residues. V3J clonotypes were defined as sequences sharing an identical inferred V gene, J gene, and CDR3 amino acid sequence. Percentage overlap between repertoires was calculated by dividing the number of shared unique clonotypes by the size of the smaller repertoire. Repertoire richness was assessed with RTK rarefaction, the Chao1 estimator, and Recon v2.1 estimates of unobserved clonotypes. OLGA was used to compute generation probabilities for all TCRbeta clonotypes that the gDNA method yielded from four donors. This is the immuneACCESS table as TCRdb keeps it, with only in-frame sequences that have V and J called. A part of the clones is gone; compared with another copy, unresolved V genes explain less than half, and the rest is unexplained. The DNA gave D and trimming, while V, J and clone size come from that table. In all, the sample holds millions of clones, and roughly 94% of those were seen once. Approximately 1.2% of the sample is in the top ten clones.

According to the germline V gene (reference sequence), CDR1 reads WNHNN and CDR2 reads SYGVQD. Termini included, the CDR3 measures 14 amino acids. Only the CDR3 portion is preserved as DNA: 42 bases, with reading frame beginning at the first base. V was cut back by 0 bases and J by 5 bases, leaving a gap of 11 bases between them. Overall study results and their limits: Incomplete sequencing was indicated by rarefaction of sorted-subset datasets, despite the large sequencing depth. Larger estimated clonotype richness was generally found for naive subsets than for memory subsets. Across several donors, approximately 4.6% of naive CD4, roughly 3.5% of naive CD8, about 2% of memory CD4, and roughly 0.4% of memory CD8 clonotypes were shared. Based on pairwise subsampling, the degree of clonotype sharing among donors was expected to be affected by sequencing depth. The genetic and exposure-history diversity represented was limited by the small number of donors. Compared with non-shared clonotypes, clonotypes shared by all four sorted-subset donors had higher generation probabilities. Sampling was limited to blood, and TCR repertoires in tissue likely differ from TCR repertoires in blood.

For the CD8 naive samples, CD45RO-negative cells were positively selected for CCR7, yielding a CD45RA+CCR7+ population from which TemRA cells were excluded. The donors were healthy, HIV-negative adults with no recently reported acute infections or vaccinations. Every donor was a Caucasian adult residing in Nashville, Tennessee, USA. Blood was collected by leukapheresis, and PBMCs were isolated by Ficoll-Histopaque density gradient centrifugation and then cryopreserved in liquid nitrogen vapor phase. Analytical flow cytometry was used to check the purity and quantity of every magnetically sorted T cell population. Genomic DNA was isolated from each sorted fraction and quantified by UV absorbance on a Nanodrop 2000c. A word on this clone: There is no known antigen for this receptor. In this CDR3 the conserved last residue, phenylalanine or tryptophan, is missing, so a read error is likely.

The chain is made from TRBV10-1 and TRBJ2-7, and TRBD1 may be the D gene, going by 5 matching bases. The clonotype originates from a man aged 18 to 30 in good health. Source material: naive CD8+ T cells sorted from blood. In the paper's terms, the cell subset or site label means: CD45RA+CCR7+. The CDR3 protein: CASSESGRVHEQYL. The nucleotide sequence reads TGCGCCAGCAGTGAGTCCGGCAGGGTCCACGAGCAGTACCTC.